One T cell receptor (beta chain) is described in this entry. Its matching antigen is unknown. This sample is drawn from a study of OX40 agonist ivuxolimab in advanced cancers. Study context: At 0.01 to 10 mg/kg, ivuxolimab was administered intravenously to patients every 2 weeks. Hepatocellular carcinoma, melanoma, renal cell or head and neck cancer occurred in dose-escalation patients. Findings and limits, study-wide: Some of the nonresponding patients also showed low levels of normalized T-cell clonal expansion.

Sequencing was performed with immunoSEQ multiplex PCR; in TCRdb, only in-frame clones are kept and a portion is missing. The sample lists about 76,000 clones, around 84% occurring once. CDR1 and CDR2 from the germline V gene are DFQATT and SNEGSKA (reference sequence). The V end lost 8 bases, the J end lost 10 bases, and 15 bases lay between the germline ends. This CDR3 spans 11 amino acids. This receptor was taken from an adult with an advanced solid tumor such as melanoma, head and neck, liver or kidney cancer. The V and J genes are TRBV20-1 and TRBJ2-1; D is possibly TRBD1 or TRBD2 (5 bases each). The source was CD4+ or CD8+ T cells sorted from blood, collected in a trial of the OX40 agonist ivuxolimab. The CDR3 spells CSLGPSWEQFF. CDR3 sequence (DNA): TGCAGTTTGGGACCCAGTTGGGAGCAGTTCTTC.